One and the same sample provided the 17 T cell receptor beta chains below, sequenced in a study of neurological immune-mediated disorders. TCRdb itself ran the 5' RACE reads through MiXCR, one entry per CDR3 protein. The table has about 46,000 distinct CDR3 sequences, just under 4.5% seen once. The source material was PBMCs. These receptors originate from a woman in her fifties or sixties with multiple sclerosis.

This clonotype was observed a handful of times. J is TRBJ2-5 and V is TRBV15; D is uncertain. CDR1 LNHNV and CDR2 YYDKDF come from the germline V gene (reference sequence). V lost 5 bases to trimming and J lost 5 bases, with 9 bases between them. The CDR3 runs 12 residues. CDR3 region: CATSPRGETQYF. CDR3 nucleotide sequence: TGTGCCACCAGCCCCCGTGGGGAGACCCAGTACTTC.

This clonotype was detected ten times or more. The J gene is TRBJ2-7, the V gene TRBV7-6; 10 nucleotides match TRBD2. The length of the CDR3 is 12 residues. CDR1 is SGHVS and CDR2 is FNYEAQ in the germline V gene. The CDR3 sequence is CASSLAGAEQYV. The DNA for the CDR3 is TGTGCCAGCAGCCTAGCGGGAGCCGAGCAATACGTC.

In its sample, this clonotype was seen many times. Here the CDR3 reads CRVVGGNNEQFF. Written as DNA, the CDR3 is TGCAGAGTCGTGGGGGGAAACAATGAGCAGTTCTTC. The rearrangement links TRBV20-1 to TRBJ2-1; tentatively, D is TRBD2 (6 bases). The CDR3 covers 12 residues. CDR1 and CDR2 from the germline V gene are DFQATT and SNEGSKA (reference sequence).

This clonotype was recorded at least ten times. The chain combines TRBV4-3 with TRBJ2-1; 10 bases are shared with TRBD2. There are 17 residues in the CDR3. Trimming at V came to 0 bases and at J to 3 bases, leaving 5 bases not matched to a gene. The germline V gene encodes CDR1 LGHNA and CDR2 YSLEER. The chain's CDR3 is CASSQDRLAGLYNEQFF. Written as DNA, the CDR3 is TGCGCCAGCAGCCAAGATCGACTAGCGGGTCTCTACAATGAGCAGTTCTTC.

Ten or more counts support this clonotype. The rearrangement uses TRBV5-6 and TRBJ2-2; TRBD1 matches 8 bases. The CDR3 consists of 18 residues. Germline V gene sequence: CDR1 SGHDT, CDR2 YYEEEE. V shed 3 bases and J 2 bases; nucleotides not matched to a gene: 12. The CDR3 nucleotides are TGTGCCAGCAGCTCGCTAGGACAGGGAGTAACCAACACCGGGGAGCTGTTTTTT. As protein: CASSSLGQGVTNTGELFF.

This clonotype was counted at least ten times. The CDR3 spells CASSYGETQYF. The DNA for the CDR3 is TGTGCCAGCAGTTACGGTGAGACCCAGTACTTC. The V and J genes are TRBV6-2 or TRBV6-3 and TRBJ2-5, with D uncertain. Per the germline V gene, CDR1 is MNHEY and CDR2 is SVGEGT. This CDR3 is 11 amino acids long. Trimming took off 2 bases at V and 5 bases at J, with 3 bases between the two ends.

This clonotype was seen ten or more times. This chain connects TRBV3-2 to TRBJ2-2. TRBV3-2 has pseudogene status. The CDR3 loop spans 13 amino acids. The CDR3 here is CASSHGVTGELFF. CDR3 DNA sequence: TGTGCCAGCAGCCACGGGGTCACCGGGGAGCTGTTTTTT.

This clonotype was picked up many times. J is TRBJ2-3 and V is TRBV2, with no clear D. CDR1 is SNHLY and CDR2 is FYNNEI in the germline V gene. The CDR3 sequence is 14 residues long. The V end was cut by 4 bases, the J end by 5 bases, with 13 bases between. The CDR3 is CASSATSGEDTQYF. The CDR3, as DNA: TGTGCCAGCAGTGCGACAAGTGGGGAAGATACGCAGTATTTT.

By share, this clonotype counts as medium-sized. The V and J genes are TRBV5-1 and TRBJ2-1; 7 bases are a match to TRBD2. The V gene's germline CDR1 is SGHRS and CDR2 YFSETQ. The V and J ends lost 1 base and 8 bases, in that order; junction bases with no gene match: 0. The CDR3 runs 12 residues. The CDR3 sequence is CASSLRGDEQFF. The CDR3 DNA sequence: TGCGCCAGCAGCTTGCGGGGGGATGAGCAGTTCTTC.

A few counts support this clonotype. The chain combines TRBV9 with TRBJ2-2, with D possibly being TRBD1 or TRBD2 (5 bases each). Germline CDR1 and CDR2: SGDLS and YYNGEE. This CDR3 region has 17 residues. Trimming stripped 3 bases from V and 0 bases from J, with 15 bases between. Here the CDR3 reads CASSAPKGRSNTGELFF. In DNA form, the CDR3 reads TGTGCCAGCAGCGCCCCCAAGGGACGGTCGAACACCGGGGAGCTGTTTTTT.

This clonotype came up a few times. This sequence joins TRBV2 and TRBJ1-1, with unresolved D. In germline, CDR1 is SNHLY, CDR2 FYNNEI. Trimming stripped 8 bases from V and 5 bases from J, with 15 bases between. The CDR3 spans 13 residues. This chain's CDR3 is CASVMGRLTEAFF. For the CDR3, the DNA is TGTGCCAGCGTGATGGGCAGATTGACTGAAGCTTTCTTT.

This clonotype was counted ten times or more. The chain is built from TRBV10-3 and TRBJ2-5; 12 nucleotides align to TRBD2. In germline, CDR1 is ENHRY, CDR2 SYGVKD. V was pared by 6 bases and J by 2 bases, with 4 bases of the junction left unmatched. The CDR3 contains 15 residues. In DNA form, the CDR3 reads TGTGCCATCAGCTTGACTAGCGGGGGACAAGAGACCCAGTACTTC. Translated: CAISLTSGGQETQYF.

This clonotype was counted many times. J is TRBJ2-1 and V is TRBV10-3; a weak D match, TRBD2 (6 bases). Trimming left V 5 bases short and J 2 bases short, with 10 bases between. The CDR3 runs to 14 residues. The germline V gene encodes CDR1 ENHRY and CDR2 SYGVKD. As DNA, the CDR3 is TGTGCCATCAGTACGGGACTTGCCTACAATGAGCAGTTCTTC. Amino acid sequence: CAISTGLAYNEQFF.

The chain links TRBV7-9 to TRBJ2-5; 14 bases align to TRBD2. Germline assignment: CDR1 SEHNR and CDR2 FQNEAQ (reference sequence). The CDR3 runs 16 residues. V lost 6 bases to trimming and J lost 4 bases; unmatched junction nucleotides: 7. The CDR3, as DNA: TGTGCCAGCAGTCCGAGAGGACTAGCGGGAGGAGAGACCCAGTACTTC. Translation: CASSPRGLAGGETQYF.

This clonotype has just a few counts. The rearrangement uses TRBV7-2 and TRBJ2-3; D tentatively reads TRBD1 or TRBD2 (7 bases each). Germline loops: CDR1 SGHTA, CDR2 FQGNSA. Deletions cut 4 bases from V and 0 bases from J, with 17 bases between. The CDR3 spans 17 residues. The CDR3 coding sequence is TGTGCCAGCAGCTCCCAGAGACAGGGAGGGAGCACAGATACGCAGTATTTT. Protein sequence: CASSSQRQGGSTDTQYF.

This clonotype appeared many times. The gene calls are TRBV20-1 and TRBJ2-4; 8 bases agree with TRBD2. Per germline, CDR1 DFQATT and CDR2 SNEGSKA (reference sequence). The CDR3 is 15 residues long. J lost 7 bases, V lost 3 bases, and 11 bases had no gene match. CDR3 sequence (DNA): TGCAGTGCTAGGGTTACTCCGGGCGGGGGGAACATTCAGTACTTC. Translating it yields CSARVTPGGGNIQYF.

This clonotype was recorded at least ten times. The V and J genes are TRBV20-1 and TRBJ2-3; tentative D call: TRBD1 (6 bases). This CDR3 has 14 residues. The germline V gene encodes CDR1 DFQATT and CDR2 SNEGSKA (reference sequence). The V end lost 4 bases, the J end lost 2 bases, and 13 bases lay between the germline ends. The CDR3 nucleotides are TGCAGTGCTACCCGGGACATTAACACAGATACGCAGTATTTT. Translating it yields CSATRDINTDTQYF.